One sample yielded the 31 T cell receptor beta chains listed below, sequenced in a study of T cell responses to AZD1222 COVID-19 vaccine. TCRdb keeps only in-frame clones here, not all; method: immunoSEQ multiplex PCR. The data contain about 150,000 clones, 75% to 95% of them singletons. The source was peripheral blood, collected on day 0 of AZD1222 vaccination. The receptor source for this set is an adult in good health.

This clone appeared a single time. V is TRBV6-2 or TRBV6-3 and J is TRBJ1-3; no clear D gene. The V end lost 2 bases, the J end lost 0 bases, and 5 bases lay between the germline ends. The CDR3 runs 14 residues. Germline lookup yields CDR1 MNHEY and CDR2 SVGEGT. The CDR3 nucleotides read TGTGCCAGCAGTTACCCTGACTCTGGAAACACCATATATTTT. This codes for CASSYPDSGNTIYF.

The CDR3 nucleotides read TGTGCCAGCAGCTTTGCTCAGGCAGGGATGAACACCGGGGAGCTGTTTTTT. The encoded protein is CASSFAQAGMNTGELFF. This chain uses TRBV7-3 with TRBJ2-2; possibly TRBD1 for D (5 bases). Trimming removed 3 bases from V and 1 base from J, with 15 bases in between. The CDR3 loop spans 17 amino acids. Looked up from germline, CDR1 is SGHTA and CDR2 is FQGTGA.

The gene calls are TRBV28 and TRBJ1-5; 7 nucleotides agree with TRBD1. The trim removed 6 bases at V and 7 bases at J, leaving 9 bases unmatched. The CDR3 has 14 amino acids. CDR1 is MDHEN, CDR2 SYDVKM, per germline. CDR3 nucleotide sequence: TGTGCCAGCAGACAAGACAGGGTTCGACAGCCCCAGCATTTT. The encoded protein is CASRQDRVRQPQHF.

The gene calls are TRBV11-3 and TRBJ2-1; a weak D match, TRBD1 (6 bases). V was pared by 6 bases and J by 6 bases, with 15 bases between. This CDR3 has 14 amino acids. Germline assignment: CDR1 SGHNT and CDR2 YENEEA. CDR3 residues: CASSMDRTANEQFF. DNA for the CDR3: TGTGCCAGCAGTATGGATCGGACAGCCAATGAGCAGTTCTTC.

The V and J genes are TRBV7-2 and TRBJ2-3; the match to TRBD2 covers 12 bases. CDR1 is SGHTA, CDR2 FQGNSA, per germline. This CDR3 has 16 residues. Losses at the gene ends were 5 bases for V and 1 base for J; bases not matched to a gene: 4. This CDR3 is CASSPRLAGGTDTQYF. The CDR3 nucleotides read TGTGCCAGCAGCCCCCGACTAGCGGGGGGCACAGATACGCAGTATTTT.

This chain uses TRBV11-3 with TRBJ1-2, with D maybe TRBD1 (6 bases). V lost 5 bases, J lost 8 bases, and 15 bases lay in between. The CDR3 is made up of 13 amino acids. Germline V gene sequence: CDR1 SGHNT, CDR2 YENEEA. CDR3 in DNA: TGTGCCAGCAGCCGATCTAACAGGGTGGGCTACACCTTC. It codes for CASSRSNRVGYTF.

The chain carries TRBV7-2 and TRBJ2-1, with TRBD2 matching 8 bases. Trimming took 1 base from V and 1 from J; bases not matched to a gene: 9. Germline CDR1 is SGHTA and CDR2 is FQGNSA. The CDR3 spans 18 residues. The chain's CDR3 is CASSLVYSGGASYNEQFF. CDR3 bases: TGTGCCAGCAGCTTAGTGTATTCGGGGGGGGCATCCTACAATGAGCAGTTCTTC.

The CDR3 sequence: CASSLTGETQYF. CDR3 DNA sequence: TGTGCCAGCAGCTTAACGGGAGAGACCCAGTACTTC. The chain employs TRBV13 and TRBJ2-5; D remains ambiguous. Trimming removed 2 bases from V and 4 bases from J, with 5 bases in between. Germline V gene sequence: CDR1 PRHDT, CDR2 FYEKMQ (reference sequence). The CDR3 loop spans 12 amino acids.

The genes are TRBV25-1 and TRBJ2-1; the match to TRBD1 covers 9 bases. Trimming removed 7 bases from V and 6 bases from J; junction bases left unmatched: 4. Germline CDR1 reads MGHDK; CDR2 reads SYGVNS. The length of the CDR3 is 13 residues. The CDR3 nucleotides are TGTGCCAGCACGGGACAGGGACGCAATGAGCAGTTCTTC. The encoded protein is CASTGQGRNEQFF.

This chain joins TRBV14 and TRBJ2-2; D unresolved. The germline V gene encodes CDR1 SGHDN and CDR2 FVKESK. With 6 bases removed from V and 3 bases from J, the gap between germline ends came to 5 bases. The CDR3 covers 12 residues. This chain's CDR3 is CASSRDTGELFF. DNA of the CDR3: TGTGCCAGCAGTCGTGACACCGGGGAGCTGTTTTTT.

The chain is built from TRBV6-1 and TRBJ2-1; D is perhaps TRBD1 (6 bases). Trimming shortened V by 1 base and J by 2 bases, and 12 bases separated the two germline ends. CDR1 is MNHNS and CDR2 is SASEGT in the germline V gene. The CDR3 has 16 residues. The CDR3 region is CASSEVRQAAYNEQFF. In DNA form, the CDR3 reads TGTGCCAGCAGTGAAGTGAGACAGGCGGCCTACAATGAGCAGTTCTTC.

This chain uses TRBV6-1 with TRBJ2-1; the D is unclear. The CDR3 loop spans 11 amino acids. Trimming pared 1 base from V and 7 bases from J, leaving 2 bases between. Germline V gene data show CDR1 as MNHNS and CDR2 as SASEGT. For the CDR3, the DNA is TGTGCCAGCAGTGAAGGGAATGAGCAGTTCTTC. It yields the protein CASSEGNEQFF.

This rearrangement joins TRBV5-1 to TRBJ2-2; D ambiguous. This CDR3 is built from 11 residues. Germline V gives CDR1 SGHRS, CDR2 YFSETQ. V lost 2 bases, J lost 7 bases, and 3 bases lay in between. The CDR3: CASSFGGELFF. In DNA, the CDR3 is TGCGCCAGCAGCTTCGGCGGGGAGCTGTTTTTT.

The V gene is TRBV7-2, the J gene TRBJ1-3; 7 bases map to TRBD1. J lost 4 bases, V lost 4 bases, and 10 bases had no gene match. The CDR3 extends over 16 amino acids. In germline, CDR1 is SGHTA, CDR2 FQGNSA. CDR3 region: CASSSQGSSGGNTIYF. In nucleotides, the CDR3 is TGTGCCAGCAGCTCACAGGGGAGCTCTGGGGGAAACACCATATATTTT.

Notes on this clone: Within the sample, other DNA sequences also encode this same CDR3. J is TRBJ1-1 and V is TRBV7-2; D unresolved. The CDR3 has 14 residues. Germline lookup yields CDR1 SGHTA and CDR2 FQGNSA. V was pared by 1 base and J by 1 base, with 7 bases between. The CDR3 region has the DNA TGTGCCAGCAGCTTAGACCCCGGGAACACTGAAGCTTTCTTT. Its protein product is CASSLDPGNTEAFF.

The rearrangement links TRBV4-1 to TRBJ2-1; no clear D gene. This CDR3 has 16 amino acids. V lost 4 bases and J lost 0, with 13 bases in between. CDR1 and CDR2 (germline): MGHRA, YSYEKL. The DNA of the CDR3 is TGCGCCAGCAGCCCCTTGGAGACAAACTCCTACAATGAGCAGTTCTTC. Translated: CASSPLETNSYNEQFF.

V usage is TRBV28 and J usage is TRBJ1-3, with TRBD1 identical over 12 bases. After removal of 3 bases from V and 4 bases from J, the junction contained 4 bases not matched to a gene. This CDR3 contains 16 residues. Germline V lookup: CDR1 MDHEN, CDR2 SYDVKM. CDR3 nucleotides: TGTGCCAGCAGTTTTTCCGGGACAGGGGGCGGAAACACCATATATTTT. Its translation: CASSFSGTGGGNTIYF.

The chain's CDR3 is CASSLHSYNEQFF. The CDR3, as DNA: TGTGCCAGCAGCTTACACTCCTACAATGAGCAGTTCTTC. This chain joins TRBV7-9 and TRBJ2-1; unclear D gene. The ends were cut back, 2 bases at V and 0 bases at J, with 2 bases in the middle. CDR1 is SEHNR and CDR2 is FQNEAQ in the germline V gene (reference sequence). The CDR3 loop spans 13 amino acids.

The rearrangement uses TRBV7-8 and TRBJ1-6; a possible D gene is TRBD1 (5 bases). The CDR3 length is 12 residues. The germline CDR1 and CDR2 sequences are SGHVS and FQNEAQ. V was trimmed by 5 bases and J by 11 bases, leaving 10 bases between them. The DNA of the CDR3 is TGTGCCAGCAGCACAGACAGAACACCCCTCCACTTT. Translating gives CASSTDRTPLHF. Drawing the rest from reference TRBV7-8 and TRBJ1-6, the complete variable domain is GAGVSQSPRYKVAKRGQDVALRCDPISGHVSLFWYQQALGQGPEFLTYFQNEAQLDKSGLPSDRFFAERPEGSVSTLKIQRTQQEDSAVYLCASSTDRTPLHFGNGTRLTVT.

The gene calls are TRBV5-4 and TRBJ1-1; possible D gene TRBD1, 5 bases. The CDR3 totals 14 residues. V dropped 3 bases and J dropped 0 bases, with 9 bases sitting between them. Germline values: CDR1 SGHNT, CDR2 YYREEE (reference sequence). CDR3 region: CASSSPTVNTEAFF. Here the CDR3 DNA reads TGTGCCAGCAGCTCTCCGACAGTGAACACTGAAGCTTTCTTT.

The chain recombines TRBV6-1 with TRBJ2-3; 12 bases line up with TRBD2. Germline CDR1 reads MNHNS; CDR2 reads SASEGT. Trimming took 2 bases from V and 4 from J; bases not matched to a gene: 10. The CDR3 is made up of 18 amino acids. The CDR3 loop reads CASSETLTSGGWSDTQYF. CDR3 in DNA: TGTGCCAGCAGTGAAACCCTAACTAGCGGGGGGTGGTCAGATACGCAGTATTTT.

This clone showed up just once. CDR3 residues: CASRSSQGSANTEAFF. The CDR3 nucleotides read TGCGCCAGCAGATCATCACAGGGGAGTGCGAACACTGAAGCTTTCTTT. The chain is built from TRBV5-1 and TRBJ1-1, with 7 bases lining up with TRBD1. This CDR3 spans 16 amino acids. After removal of 5 bases from V and 1 base from J, the junction contained 11 bases not matched to a gene. Germline CDR1 SGHRS, CDR2 YFSETQ.

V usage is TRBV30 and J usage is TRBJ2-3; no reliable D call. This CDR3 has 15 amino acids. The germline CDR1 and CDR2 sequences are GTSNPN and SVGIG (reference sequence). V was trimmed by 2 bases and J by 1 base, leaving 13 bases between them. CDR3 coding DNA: TGTGCCTGGAGTACCTACTCGACTGGCACAGATACGCAGTATTTT. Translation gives CAWSTYSTGTDTQYF.

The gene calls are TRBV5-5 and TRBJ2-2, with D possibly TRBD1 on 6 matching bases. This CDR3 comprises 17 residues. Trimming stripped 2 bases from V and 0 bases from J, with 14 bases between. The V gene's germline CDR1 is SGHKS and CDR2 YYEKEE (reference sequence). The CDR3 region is CASSFIPGHSNTGELFF. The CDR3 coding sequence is TGTGCCAGCAGCTTCATCCCGGGACACTCGAACACCGGGGAGCTGTTTTTT. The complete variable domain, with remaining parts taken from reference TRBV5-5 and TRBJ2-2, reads DAGVTQSPTHLIKTRGQQVTLRCSPISGHKSVSWYQQVLGQGPQFIFQYYEKEERGRGNFPDRFSARQFPNYSSELNVNALLLGDSALYLCASSFIPGHSNTGELFFGEGSRLTVL.

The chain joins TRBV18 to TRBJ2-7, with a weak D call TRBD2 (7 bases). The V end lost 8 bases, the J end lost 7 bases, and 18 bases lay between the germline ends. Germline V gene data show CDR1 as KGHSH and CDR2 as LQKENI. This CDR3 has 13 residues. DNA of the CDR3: TGTGCCAGCAGTCCCCAACAGGGAGGGGAGCAGTACTTC. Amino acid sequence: CASSPQQGGEQYF.

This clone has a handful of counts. The CDR3 spells CASSRGESGYTF. CDR3 sequence (DNA): TGTGCCAGCAGCCGGGGGGAAAGTGGCTACACCTTC. The J gene is TRBJ1-2, the V gene TRBV3-1 (or the pseudogene TRBV3-2); a weak D match, TRBD1 (5 bases). This CDR3 has 12 amino acids. Looked up from germline, CDR1 is LGHDT and CDR2 is YNNKEL (reference sequence). Trimming removed 4 bases from V and 7 bases from J, with 10 bases in between.

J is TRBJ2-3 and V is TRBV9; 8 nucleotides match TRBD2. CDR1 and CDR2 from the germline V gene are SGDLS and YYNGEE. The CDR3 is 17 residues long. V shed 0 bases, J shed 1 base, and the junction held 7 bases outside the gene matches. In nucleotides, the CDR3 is TGTGCCAGCAGCGTAGGCCCCACTAGCGGCGGCACAGATACGCAGTATTTT. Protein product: CASSVGPTSGGTDTQYF.

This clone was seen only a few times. Here the CDR3 reads CASFPAGTDSSPQHF. CDR3 nucleotides: TGTGCCAGCTTTCCGGCCGGGACGGATTCTTCGCCCCAGCATTTT. The chain combines TRBV6-5 with TRBJ1-5, with D tentatively TRBD1 (5 bases). This CDR3 is built from 15 residues. From germline, CDR1 is MNHEY and CDR2 SVGAGI. Trimming cost V 8 bases and J 9 bases, with 23 bases left between them.

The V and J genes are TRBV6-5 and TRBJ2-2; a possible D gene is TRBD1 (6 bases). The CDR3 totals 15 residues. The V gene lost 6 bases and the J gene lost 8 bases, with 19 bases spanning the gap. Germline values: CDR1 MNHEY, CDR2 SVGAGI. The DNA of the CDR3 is TGTGCCAGCAGCCTTACACGGGACACATCGGGGGAGCTGTTTTTT. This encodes CASSLTRDTSGELFF.

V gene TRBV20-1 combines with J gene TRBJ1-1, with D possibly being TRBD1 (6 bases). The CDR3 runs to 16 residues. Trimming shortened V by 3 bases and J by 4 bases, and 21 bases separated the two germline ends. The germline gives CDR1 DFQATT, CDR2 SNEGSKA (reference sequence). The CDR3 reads CSASPAWGLDGTEAFF. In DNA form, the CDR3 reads TGCAGTGCTAGTCCCGCCTGGGGGCTAGATGGCACTGAAGCTTTCTTT.

CDR3 sequence: CASSQDGLAGARQGTQYF. The CDR3 DNA sequence: TGTGCCAGCAGCCAAGATGGACTAGCGGGGGCCCGCCAAGGGACGCAGTATTTT. V usage is TRBV3-1 (or the pseudogene TRBV3-2) and J usage is TRBJ2-3, with TRBD2 matching 13 bases. Germline CDR1 reads LGHDT; CDR2 reads YNNKEL (reference sequence). V gave up 0 bases and J gave up 9 bases; unmatched junction bases: 12. The CDR3 sequence is 18 residues long.